This section outlines one TCR beta chain sequence together with its context. No antigen is known for it. Being one base from a much bigger clone, this may be a read error. This specimen belongs to a study of shared clonotypes between healthy human individuals. Study-level information: A donor's plate count was three for CD4 naive and three for CD4 memory; CD8 naive had two and CD8 memory one. Points from the study as a whole: The authors sampled blood alone, and tissue repertoires likely differ. Non-shared clonotypes were found to have lower generation probabilities than the clonotypes that were shared by all four of the sorted-subset donors.

Produced via immunoSEQ multiplex PCR; TCRdb's table is partial and in-frame only. This sample has some 1 million clones; more than 60% occur once, and the top ten carry approximately 1.5%. Germline CDR1 SGHTA, CDR2 FQGTGA. V gave up 3 bases and J gave up 0 bases, with 6 bases separating them. The CDR3 contains 15 residues. Sequencing was done on a sample of memory CD4+ T cells sorted from blood. Documented subset: CD45RA-negative fraction. The clonotype was recovered from a man between 18 and 35 years old in good health. The chain has TRBV7-3 and TRBJ2-6, with D unclear. The CDR3 nucleotides are TGTGCCAGCAGCTTGAGGAGCTCTGGGGCCAACGTCCTGACTTTC. This gives the protein CASSLRSSGANVLTF.